This T cell receptor (beta chain) is from a study of cytomegalovirus exposure and HLA in healthy donors. This clone was found a few times. The germline V gene encodes CDR1 GTSNPN and CDR2 SVGIG (reference sequence). This CDR3 has 13 residues. Trimming pared 0 bases from V and 2 bases from J, leaving 2 bases between. Researchers ran the PCR with 60 Vbeta and 13 Jbeta primers. TCRdb keeps only in-frame clones here, not all; method: immunoSEQ multiplex PCR. This sample carries more than 110,000 clones, around 79% of them seen once, and the ten largest clones take just under 1%. The source of this sequence is a young man in good health and CMV-seronegative. The rearrangement links TRBV30 to TRBJ2-6; D gene ambiguous. Sequencing was done on a sample of PBMCs. The CDR3 nucleotides read TGTGCCTGGAGTGTTACTGGGGCCAACGTCCTGACTTTC. It translates to CAWSVTGANVLTF.